The present TCR beta chain was sequenced within a study of breast tumors, draining lymph nodes, adjacent tissues. The CDR3 contains 16 residues. Deletions cut 5 bases from V and 3 bases from J, with 14 bases between. TCRdb re-called the multiplex PCR reads with MiXCR, one entry per CDR3 protein. The repertoire includes tens of thousands of distinct CDR3 sequences, 25% to 35% of them detected once, and over 8% sits in the top ten. Breast cancer patients provided tissue from their axillary draining lymph nodes. This clonotype was seen at least ten times. Antigen: not known. Study results and caveats: Tumor TCR diversity was below lymph nodes but above nontumor tissue. The data were judged consistent with most tumor T cells coming from lymph node and expanding in tumor.

The sequence derives from a female donor with breast cancer. Some clones in this sample may be carry-over from other donors' samples. This chain connects TRBV12-3 or TRBV12-4 to TRBJ2-6; D gene ambiguous. Specimen: axillary lymph node tissue. CDR3 in DNA: TGTGCCAGCAGTCCGATTAAATGGAGTGGGGCCAACGTCCTGACTTTC. Residues: CASSPIKWSGANVLTF.